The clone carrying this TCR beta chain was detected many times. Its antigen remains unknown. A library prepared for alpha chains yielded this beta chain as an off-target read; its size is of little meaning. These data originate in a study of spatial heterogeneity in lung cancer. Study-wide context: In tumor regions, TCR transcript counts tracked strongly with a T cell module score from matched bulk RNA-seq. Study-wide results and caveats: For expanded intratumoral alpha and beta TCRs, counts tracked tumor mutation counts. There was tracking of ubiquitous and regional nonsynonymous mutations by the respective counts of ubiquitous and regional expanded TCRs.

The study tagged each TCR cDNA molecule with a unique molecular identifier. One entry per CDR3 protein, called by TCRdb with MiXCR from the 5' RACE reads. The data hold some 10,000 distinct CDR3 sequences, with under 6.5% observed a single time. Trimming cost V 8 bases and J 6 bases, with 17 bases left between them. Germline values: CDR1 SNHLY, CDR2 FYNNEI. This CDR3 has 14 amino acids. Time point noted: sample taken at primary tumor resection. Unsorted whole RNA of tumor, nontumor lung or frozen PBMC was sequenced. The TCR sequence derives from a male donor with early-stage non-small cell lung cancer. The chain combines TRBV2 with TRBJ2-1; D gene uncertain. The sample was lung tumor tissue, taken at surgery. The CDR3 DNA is TGTGCCAGCGCGGTTTCCGGTGTGTCCAATGAGCAGTTCTTC. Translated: CASAVSGVSNEQFF.